This T cell receptor beta chain was recovered during a study of control samples from healthy donors and cancer patients. CDR1 and CDR2 (germline): SGDLS, YYNGEE. The CDR3 covers 15 residues. V was shortened by 10 bases and J by 2 bases, with 19 bases between the two germline ends. Data came from immunoSEQ multiplex PCR; TCRdb stores just in-frame clones and leaves some out. The table has around 140,000 clones, over 85% seen once; the top ten hold more than 5%. V usage is TRBV9 and J usage is TRBJ2-1, with no clear D. The origin of this receptor is a man aged 18 to 30 in good health. Sequencing was done on a sample of blood. CDR3 coding DNA: TGTGCCTCTTCAAGGGCGGCGGTTCCCTACAATGAGCAGTTCTTC. It specifies CASSRAAVPYNEQFF.